The sequence of this T cell receptor beta chain was determined in a study of metastatic and nonmetastatic thyroid tumors. At the level of the study: Across blood and tumor or nodule tissue, repertoires from malignant and benign thyroid patients were compared with one another.

In the authors' methods: The study built a papillary thyroid cancer distant-metastasis classifier from CDR3 differences across clinicopathological groups. TCRdb re-called the PCR reads with MiXCR. TCRdb, not the original authors, processed these V and J calls. The sample consists of roughly 40,000 clones, roughly 16% of them appearing once. No patient had received any treatment before thyroid surgery. Study findings and constraints: Patients with malignant thyroid tumors reportedly had significantly higher TCR beta diversity than those with benign nodules, in blood and tumor.

This clone came up many times. The antigen is undetermined. Input material: blood. This TCR derives from a female donor with papillary thyroid cancer or a benign thyroid nodule (not recorded which). Some clones in this sample may be carry-over from other donors' samples.

DNA for the CDR3: TGTGCCAGCACACGGTCAGAAACTGGGGCCAACGTCCTGACTTTC. This translates into CASTRSETGANVLTF. This chain joins TRBV12-3 or TRBV12-4 and TRBJ2-6; D is unresolved. The CDR3 is made up of 15 amino acids. V was shortened by 7 bases and J by 2 bases, with 12 bases between the two germline ends.